One sample yielded the 15 T cell receptor beta chains listed below, sequenced in a study of naive and memory T cell subsets. Their target antigens are unknown. Whole-study findings and limits: Naive repertoires, especially CD8, held a few larger clonotypes, possibly memory cells re-expressing CD45RA.

The beta constant-region primer was an equimolar mix of two oligonucleotides covering TRBC1 and TRBC2. Four rounds of PCR amplified the ligated cDNA using nested alpha and beta constant-region primers plus SP2. TCRdb used MiXCR to reprocess the UMI-ligation and nested PCR reads, holding one entry per CDR3 protein. The sample shows 99,000 or so distinct CDR3 sequences, 14% of them seen only once. Sequencing input: naive CD8+ T cells from blood. The source of these receptors is a human donor in good health.

This clonotype was counted a few times. The chain couples TRBV28 to TRBJ2-7; 7 bases align to TRBD1. CDR1 MDHEN and CDR2 SYDVKM come from the germline V gene. The V segment lost 4 bases and the J segment 7 bases; nucleotides outside the gene matches: 7. The CDR3 covers 13 residues. The CDR3 coding sequence is TGTGCCAGCAGTTCTCAGACAGGGCCAGAGCAGTACTTC. Translated: CASSSQTGPEQYF. Full variable domain (remainder filled in from reference TRBV28 and TRBJ2-7): DVKVTQSSRYLVKRTGEKVFLECVQDMDHENMFWYRQDPGLGLRLIYFSYDVKMKEKGDIPEGYSVSREKKERFSLILESASTNQTSMYLCASSSQTGPEQYFGPGTRLTVT.

The chain has TRBV12-3 or TRBV12-4 and TRBJ2-3; no firm D call. V dropped 3 bases and J dropped 1 base, with 8 bases sitting between them. The CDR3 loop spans 14 amino acids. The chain's CDR3 is CASSFGQGTDTQYF. The CDR3 DNA reads as TGTGCCAGCAGTTTTGGTCAGGGCACAGATACGCAGTATTTT.

This clonotype was counted at least ten times. The V gene is TRBV12-3 or TRBV12-4, the J gene TRBJ1-2; D is possibly TRBD1 (5 bases). This CDR3 contains 14 residues. With 5 bases removed from V and 1 base from J, the gap between germline ends came to 11 bases. CDR3 protein: CASSRDSFNYGYTF. CDR3 DNA sequence: TGTGCCAGCAGTCGAGACAGCTTTAACTATGGCTACACCTTC.

The chain has TRBV12-3 or TRBV12-4 and TRBJ2-1; 11 nucleotides match TRBD2. This CDR3 has 15 amino acids. The V segment lost 4 bases and the J segment 8 bases; nucleotides outside the gene matches: 7. The CDR3 protein is CASSSRLAGGHEQFF. In DNA form, the CDR3 reads TGTGCCAGCAGTTCCCGTCTAGCGGGAGGACATGAGCAGTTCTTC.

The sample holds many counts of this clonotype. The chain combines TRBV9 with TRBJ2-5, with D uncertain. The CDR3 loop spans 12 amino acids. CDR1 is SGDLS and CDR2 is YYNGEE in the germline V gene. Trimming removed 0 bases from V and 3 bases from J, with 3 bases in between. The CDR3 region has the DNA TGTGCCAGCAGCGTAGGGGAAGAGACCCAGTACTTC. It specifies CASSVGEETQYF.

This clonotype occurred many times. J is TRBJ2-7 and V is TRBV20-1; the match to TRBD2 covers 9 bases. The V segment lost 6 bases and the J segment 7 bases; nucleotides outside the gene matches: 7. The CDR3 consists of 12 residues. Germline V gene lookup returns CDR1 DFQATT and CDR2 SNEGSKA (reference sequence). CDR3 sequence reads: CSAIAGVGEQYF. The CDR3 DNA sequence: TGCAGTGCCATAGCGGGAGTGGGGGAGCAGTACTTC.

The sample holds a few counts of this clonotype. This chain uses TRBV20-1 with TRBJ1-5; 9 nucleotides match TRBD1. The CDR3 runs 15 residues. The V segment lost 7 bases and the J segment 1 base; nucleotides outside the gene matches: 8. Germline-derived CDR1 and CDR2 are DFQATT and SNEGSKA (reference sequence). In DNA, the CDR3 is TGCAGTGTCGGGAACAGGGGGCTGAGCAATCAGCCCCAGCATTTT. Amino acids: CSVGNRGLSNQPQHF.

The chain employs TRBV27 and TRBJ1-2, with 8 bases fitting TRBD1. Trimming at V came to 6 bases and at J to 5 bases, leaving 11 bases not matched to a gene. The V gene's germline CDR1 is MNHEY and CDR2 SMNVEV (reference sequence). This CDR3 is 15 amino acids long. CDR3 coding DNA: TGTGCCAGCAGGTCTCTCACAGGGGGGTTATATGGCTACACCTTC. Translation gives CASRSLTGGLYGYTF.

This rearrangement joins TRBV12-3 or TRBV12-4 to TRBJ2-2; 15 bases line up with TRBD2. This CDR3 spans 18 amino acids. V was clipped by 5 bases and J by 7 bases; unmatched bases: 11. The CDR3 is CASSRRTSGRAENGELFF. In DNA, the CDR3 is TGTGCCAGCAGTAGGAGGACTAGCGGGAGGGCAGAGAACGGGGAGCTGTTTTTT.

This chain uses TRBV7-6 with TRBJ2-7, with D possibly matching TRBD1 (6 bases). This CDR3 region has 14 residues. The V end lost 1 base, the J end lost 3 bases, and 10 bases lay between the germline ends. Per the germline V gene, CDR1 is SGHVS and CDR2 is FNYEAQ. CDR3 in DNA: TGTGCCAGCAGCTTAGAGAGCAGGGGCTACGAGCAGTACTTC. Its protein is CASSLESRGYEQYF. Based on the CDR3 plus reference TRBV7-6 and TRBJ2-7, the full variable domain is GAGVSQSPRYKVTKRGQDVALRCDPISGHVSLYWYRQALGQGPEFLTYFNYEAQQDKSGLPNDRFSAERPEGSISTLTIQRTEQRDSAMYRCASSLESRGYEQYFGPGTRLTVT.

This clonotype showed up just a few times. This sequence joins TRBV27 and TRBJ2-1, with 8 bases lining up with TRBD1. CDR1 is MNHEY, CDR2 SMNVEV, per germline (reference sequence). V shed 3 bases, J shed 4 bases, and the junction held 5 bases outside the gene matches. This CDR3 is built from 15 residues. CDR3 coding DNA: TGTGCCAGCAGTTTGGCAGGGGGCCTGTACAATGAGCAGTTCTTC. Residues: CASSLAGGLYNEQFF.

This clonotype was recorded a few times. This rearrangement joins TRBV4-3 to TRBJ2-1, with TRBD2 matching over 12 bases. This CDR3 spans 14 amino acids. Germline V lookup: CDR1 LGHNA, CDR2 YSLEER. Trimming took 2 bases from V and 10 from J; bases not matched to a gene: 3. The CDR3, as DNA: TGCGCCAGCAGCCAATCAGGACTAGCGGGGGAGCAGTTCTTC. It is translated as CASSQSGLAGEQFF.

The sample holds a few counts of this clonotype. The chain recombines TRBV12-3 or TRBV12-4 with TRBJ2-1; D ambiguous. V shed 6 bases and J shed 8 bases, with 14 bases lying between them. This CDR3 spans 13 amino acids. The CDR3 region is CASSTPSNDEQFF. The CDR3 DNA reads as TGTGCCAGCAGCACCCCAAGTAACGATGAGCAGTTCTTC.

The gene calls are TRBV12-3 or TRBV12-4 and TRBJ2-1; 8 positions match TRBD2. This CDR3 has 14 amino acids. The V gene end was trimmed by 8 bases and the J gene end by 3 bases; junction bases not matched to a gene: 6. CDR3 loop: CASQAGAYYNEQFF. The CDR3 region has the DNA TGTGCCAGCCAAGCGGGAGCGTACTACAATGAGCAGTTCTTC.

The chain uses TRBV27 and TRBJ2-5, with D perhaps assigned TRBD1 or TRBD2 (5 bases each). In germline, CDR1 is MNHEY, CDR2 SMNVEV (reference sequence). CDR3 length equals 14 residues. The V and J ends lost 6 bases and 5 bases respectively, with 16 bases between them. The CDR3 DNA sequence: TGTGCCAGCAGCTTTGTGGCAGGGAGTGAGACCCAGTACTTC. Residues: CASSFVAGSETQYF.